This TCR beta chain was identified during a study of blood T cell repertoires in COVID-19. Profiling relied on immunoSEQ multiplex PCR, and the TCRdb table lists in-frame clones only, not all of them. This sample has 90,000 to 100,000 clones; around 84% occur once, and the top ten carry 35% to 40%. The junction had 7 bases not matched to a gene; V was cut back by 5 bases and J by 2 bases. In germline, CDR1 is SGHTA, CDR2 FQGNSA. This CDR3 contains 15 residues. The material sequenced was peripheral blood. The rearrangement uses TRBV7-2 and TRBJ2-7, with TRBD1 identical over 9 bases. The TCR originated in a man of 80 years or more with acute or convalescent COVID-19. DNA of the CDR3: TGTGCCAGCAGCGCCGCGGGACAGGGTCCCTACGAGCAGTACTTC. Translated: CASSAAGQGPYEQYF.